The sequence of this T cell receptor beta chain was determined in a study of shared clonotypes between healthy human individuals. Measured with immunoSEQ multiplex PCR; TCRdb has only the in-frame clones, and not every one. The sample includes about 1.5 million clones, around 95% of them seen just once. Details on this clone: The same CDR3 also results from other DNA sequences found in this sample.

Trimming cost V 0 bases and J 6 bases, with 3 bases left between them. The germline gives CDR1 LNHNV, CDR2 YYDKDF (reference sequence). The CDR3 is 12 amino acids. Material for sequencing was naive CD4+ T cells sorted from blood. This sample's subset: CD45RA+ positively selected. V is TRBV15 and J is TRBJ2-1; D gene uncertain. The sequence derives from a man between 25 and 39 years old in good health. The CDR3 region has the DNA TGTGCCACCAGCAGAGATGGCAATGAGCAGTTCTTC. This sequence encodes CATSRDGNEQFF. The complete variable domain, with remaining parts taken from reference TRBV15 and TRBJ2-1, reads DAMVIQNPRYQVTQFGKPVTLSCSQTLNHNVMYWYQQKSSQAPKLLFHYYDKDFNNEADTPDNFQSRRPNTSFCFLDIRSPGLGDTAMYLCATSRDGNEQFFGPGTRLTVL.